Ten or more counts support the clone carrying this T cell receptor beta chain. What it binds is not known. Unique molecular identifiers featured in each of the TCR beta cDNA libraries. TCRdb fed the PCR reads into MiXCR, producing one record per CDR3 protein. The sample shows hundreds of thousands of distinct CDR3 sequences, 25% to 30% of them seen only once. V lost 5 bases and J lost 0, with 9 bases in between. The CDR3 is made up of 13 amino acids. Germline CDR1 is SQVTM and CDR2 is ANQGSEA. The data derive from a study of post-analysis software for immune sequencing data. Regarding the study as a whole: Roughly 5 TRBV segments, TRBV5-6, TRBV5-1 and TRBV20-1 among them, were found more frequent in patients than controls. There was significantly lower normalized Chao1 diversity in multiple sclerosis patients than in controls.

The chain couples TRBV29-1 to TRBJ2-3, with D possibly TRBD2 on 6 matching bases. The sequenced material came from blood. The clonotype originates from a girl between 10 and 17 years old with multiple sclerosis. CDR3 bases: TGCAGCGTTATCGGGACTAGCACAGATACGCAGTATTTT. Its translation: CSVIGTSTDTQYF.